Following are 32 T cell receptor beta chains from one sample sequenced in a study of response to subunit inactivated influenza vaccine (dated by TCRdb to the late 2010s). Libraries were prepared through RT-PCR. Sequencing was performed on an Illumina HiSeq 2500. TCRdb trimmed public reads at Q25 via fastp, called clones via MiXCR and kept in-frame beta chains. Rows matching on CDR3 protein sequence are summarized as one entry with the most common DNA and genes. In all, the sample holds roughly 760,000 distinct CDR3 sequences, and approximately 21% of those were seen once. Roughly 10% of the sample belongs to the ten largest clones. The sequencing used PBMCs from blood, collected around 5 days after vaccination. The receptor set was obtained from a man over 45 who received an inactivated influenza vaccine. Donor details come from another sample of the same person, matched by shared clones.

The CDR3 DNA is TGTACCTGCCAACATGGGACTAGCGGGGGGCGCTCCTACAATGAGCAGTTCTTC. Its translation is CTCQHGTSGGRSYNEQFF. This chain joins TRBV3-1 and TRBJ2-1; TRBD2 matches at 15 bases. This CDR3 comprises 18 residues. From germline, CDR1 is LGHDT and CDR2 YNNKEL (reference sequence).

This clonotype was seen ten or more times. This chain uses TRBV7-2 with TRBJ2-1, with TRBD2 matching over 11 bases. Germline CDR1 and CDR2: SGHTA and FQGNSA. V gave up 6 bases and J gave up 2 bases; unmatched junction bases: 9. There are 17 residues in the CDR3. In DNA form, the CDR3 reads TGTGCCAGCAGACGTCTTAGCGGGAGGGTTACCTACAATGAGCAGTTCTTC. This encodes CASRRLSGRVTYNEQFF.

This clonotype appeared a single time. CDR3 residues: CASSQGQGVTGELFF. The DNA for the CDR3 is TGTGCCAGCAGCCAAGGGCAGGGCGTCACCGGGGAGCTGTTTTTT. The gene calls are TRBV3-1 and TRBJ2-2, with D perhaps TRBD1 (5 bases). Germline V gene sequence: CDR1 LGHDT, CDR2 YNNKEL (reference sequence). V lost 1 base and J 4 bases, leaving 10 bases between the germline ends. This CDR3 is 15 amino acids long.

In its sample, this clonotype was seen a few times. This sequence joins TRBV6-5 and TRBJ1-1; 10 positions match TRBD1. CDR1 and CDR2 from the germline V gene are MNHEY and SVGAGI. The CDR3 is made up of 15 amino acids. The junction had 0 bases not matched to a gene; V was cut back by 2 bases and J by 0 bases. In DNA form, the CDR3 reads TGTGCCAGCAGTTACGGGACAGGGGTGAACACTGAAGCTTTCTTT. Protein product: CASSYGTGVNTEAFF.

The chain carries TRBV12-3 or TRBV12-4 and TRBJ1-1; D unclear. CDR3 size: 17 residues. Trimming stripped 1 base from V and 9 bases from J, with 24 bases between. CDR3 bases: TGTGCCAGCAGTTTAGTAAATCGGTGGCAGGTCGACTTCCAAGCTTTCTTT. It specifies CASSLVNRWQVDFQAFF.

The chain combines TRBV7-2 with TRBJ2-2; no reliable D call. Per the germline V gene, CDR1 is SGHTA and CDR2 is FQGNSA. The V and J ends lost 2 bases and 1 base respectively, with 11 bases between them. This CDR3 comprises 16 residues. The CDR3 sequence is CASSLLTLGNTGELFF. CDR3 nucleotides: TGTGCCAGCAGCTTATTAACGCTAGGGAACACCGGGGAGCTGTTTTTT.

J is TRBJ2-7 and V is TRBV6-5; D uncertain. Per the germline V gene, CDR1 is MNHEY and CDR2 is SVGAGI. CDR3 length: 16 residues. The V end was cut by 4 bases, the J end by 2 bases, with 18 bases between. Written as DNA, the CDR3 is TGTGCCAGCAGTTGCTCTGCCAGTTCAATTACCTACGAGCAGTACTTC. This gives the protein CASSCSASSITYEQYF.

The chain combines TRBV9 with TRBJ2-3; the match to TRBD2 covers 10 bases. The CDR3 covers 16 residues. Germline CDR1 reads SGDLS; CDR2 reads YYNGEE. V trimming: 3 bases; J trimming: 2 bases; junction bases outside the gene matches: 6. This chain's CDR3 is CASSDLAGVNTDTQYF. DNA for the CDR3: TGTGCCAGCAGCGATCTAGCGGGAGTGAACACAGATACGCAGTATTTT.

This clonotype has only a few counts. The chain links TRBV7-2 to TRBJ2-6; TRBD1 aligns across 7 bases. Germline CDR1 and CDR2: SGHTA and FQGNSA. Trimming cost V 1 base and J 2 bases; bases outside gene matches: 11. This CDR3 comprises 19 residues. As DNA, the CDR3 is TGTGCCAGCAGCTTAGGGCGGTACAGGGGAAAAGCTGGGGCCAACGTCCTGACTTTC. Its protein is CASSLGRYRGKAGANVLTF.

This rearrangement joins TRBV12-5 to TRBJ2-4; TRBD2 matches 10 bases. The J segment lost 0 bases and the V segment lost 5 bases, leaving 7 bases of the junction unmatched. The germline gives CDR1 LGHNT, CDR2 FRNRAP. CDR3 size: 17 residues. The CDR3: CASGDSGGSLAKNIQYF. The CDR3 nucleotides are TGTGCTAGTGGTGATAGCGGGGGGAGTTTAGCCAAAAACATTCAGTACTTC.

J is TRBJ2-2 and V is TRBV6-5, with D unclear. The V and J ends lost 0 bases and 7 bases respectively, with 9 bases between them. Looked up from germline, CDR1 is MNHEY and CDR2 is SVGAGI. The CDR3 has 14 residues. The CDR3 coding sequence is TGTGCCAGCAGTTACTCGAATCCGAGCGGGGAGCTGTTTTTT. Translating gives CASSYSNPSGELFF.

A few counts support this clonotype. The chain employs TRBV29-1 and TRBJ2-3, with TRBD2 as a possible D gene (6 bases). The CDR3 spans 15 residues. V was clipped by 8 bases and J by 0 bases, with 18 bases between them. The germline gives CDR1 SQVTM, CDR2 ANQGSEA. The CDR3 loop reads CSSSPVGGSTDTQYF. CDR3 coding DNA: TGCAGCTCCTCCCCCGTGGGGGGAAGCACAGATACGCAGTATTTT.

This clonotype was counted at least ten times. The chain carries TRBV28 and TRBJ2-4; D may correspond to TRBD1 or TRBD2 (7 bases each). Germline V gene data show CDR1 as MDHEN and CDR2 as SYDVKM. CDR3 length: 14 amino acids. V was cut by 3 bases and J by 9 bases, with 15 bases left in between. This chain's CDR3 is CASSFWGRGGIQYF. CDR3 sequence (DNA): TGTGCCAGCAGTTTTTGGGGCAGGGGGGGCATTCAGTACTTC. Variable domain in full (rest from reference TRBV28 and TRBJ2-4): DVKVTQSSRYLVKRTGEKVFLECVQDMDHENMFWYRQDPGLGLRLIYFSYDVKMKEKGDIPEGYSVSREKKERFSLILESASTNQTSMYLCASSFWGRGGIQYFGAGTRLSVL.

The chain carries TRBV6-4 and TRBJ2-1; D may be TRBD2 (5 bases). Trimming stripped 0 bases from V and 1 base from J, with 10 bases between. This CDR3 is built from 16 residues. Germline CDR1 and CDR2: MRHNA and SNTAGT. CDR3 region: CASSDSMRASYNEQFF. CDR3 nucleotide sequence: TGTGCCAGCAGTGACTCGATGCGGGCTTCCTACAATGAGCAGTTCTTC.

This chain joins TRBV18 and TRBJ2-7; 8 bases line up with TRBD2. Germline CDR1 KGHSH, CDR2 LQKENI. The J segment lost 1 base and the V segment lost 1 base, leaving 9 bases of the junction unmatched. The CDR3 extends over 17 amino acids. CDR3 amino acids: CASSPQRRLAGSYEQYF. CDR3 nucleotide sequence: TGTGCCAGCTCACCACAGAGACGGCTAGCGGGTTCCTACGAGCAGTACTTC.

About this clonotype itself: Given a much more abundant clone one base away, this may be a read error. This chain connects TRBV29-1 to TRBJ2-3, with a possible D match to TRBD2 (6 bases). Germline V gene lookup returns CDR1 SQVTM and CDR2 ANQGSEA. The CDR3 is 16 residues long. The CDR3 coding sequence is TGCAGCGTTGAAGAGGGGTATAGCGGATTCACAGATACGCAGGATTTT. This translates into CSVEEGYSGFTDTQDF.

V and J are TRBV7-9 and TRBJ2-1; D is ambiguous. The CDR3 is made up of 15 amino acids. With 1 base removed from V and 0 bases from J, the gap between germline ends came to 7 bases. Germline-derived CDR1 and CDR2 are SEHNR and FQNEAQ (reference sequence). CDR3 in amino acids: CASSLGPVSYNEQFF. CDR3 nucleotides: TGTGCCAGCAGCTTAGGCCCGGTCTCCTACAATGAGCAGTTCTTC.

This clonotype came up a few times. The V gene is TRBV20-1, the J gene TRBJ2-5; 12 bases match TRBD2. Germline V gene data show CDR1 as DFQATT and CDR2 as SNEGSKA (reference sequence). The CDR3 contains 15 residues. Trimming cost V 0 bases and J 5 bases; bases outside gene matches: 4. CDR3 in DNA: TGCAGTGCTAGAGATGGACTAGCGGGGAAGGAGACCCAGTACTTC. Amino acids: CSARDGLAGKETQYF.

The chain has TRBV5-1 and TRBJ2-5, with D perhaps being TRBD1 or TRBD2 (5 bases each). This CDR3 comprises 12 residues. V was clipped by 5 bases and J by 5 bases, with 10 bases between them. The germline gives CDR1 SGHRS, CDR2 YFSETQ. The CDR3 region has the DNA TGCGCCAGCAGGGGGGACCCGGAGACCCAGTACTTC. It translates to CASRGDPETQYF.

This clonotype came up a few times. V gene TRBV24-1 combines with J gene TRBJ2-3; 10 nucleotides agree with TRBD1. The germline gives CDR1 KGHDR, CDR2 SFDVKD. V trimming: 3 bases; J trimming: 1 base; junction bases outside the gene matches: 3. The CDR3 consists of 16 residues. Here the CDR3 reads CATSDLGTGGTDTQYF. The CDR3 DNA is TGTGCCACCAGTGATCTAGGGACAGGGGGCACAGATACGCAGTATTTT.

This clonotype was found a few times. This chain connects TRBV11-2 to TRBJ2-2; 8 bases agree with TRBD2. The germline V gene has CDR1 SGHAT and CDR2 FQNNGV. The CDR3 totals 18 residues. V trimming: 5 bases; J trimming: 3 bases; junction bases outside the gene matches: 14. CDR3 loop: CASSPRPYSGTHTGELFF. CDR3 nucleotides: TGTGCCAGCAGCCCCCGGCCCTATAGCGGGACCCACACCGGGGAGCTGTTTTTT.

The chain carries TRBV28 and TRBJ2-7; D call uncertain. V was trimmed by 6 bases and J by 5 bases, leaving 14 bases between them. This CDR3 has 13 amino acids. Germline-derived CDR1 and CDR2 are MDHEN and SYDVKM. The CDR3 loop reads CASRHQDWDEQYF. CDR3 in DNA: TGTGCCAGCAGGCACCAGGATTGGGACGAGCAGTACTTC.

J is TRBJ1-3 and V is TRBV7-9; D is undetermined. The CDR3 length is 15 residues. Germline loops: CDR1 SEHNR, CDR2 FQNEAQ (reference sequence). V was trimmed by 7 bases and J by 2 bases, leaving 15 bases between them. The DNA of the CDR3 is TGTGCCAGCAACTCCGCCCGCACTGCTGGAAACACCATATATTTT. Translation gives CASNSARTAGNTIYF.

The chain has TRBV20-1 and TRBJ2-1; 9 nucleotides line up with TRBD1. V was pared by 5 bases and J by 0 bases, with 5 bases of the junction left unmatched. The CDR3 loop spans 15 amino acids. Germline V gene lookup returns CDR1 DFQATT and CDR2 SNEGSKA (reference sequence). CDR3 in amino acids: CSAVDRGFSYNEQFF. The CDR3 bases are TGCAGTGCTGTGGACAGGGGTTTCTCCTACAATGAGCAGTTCTTC.

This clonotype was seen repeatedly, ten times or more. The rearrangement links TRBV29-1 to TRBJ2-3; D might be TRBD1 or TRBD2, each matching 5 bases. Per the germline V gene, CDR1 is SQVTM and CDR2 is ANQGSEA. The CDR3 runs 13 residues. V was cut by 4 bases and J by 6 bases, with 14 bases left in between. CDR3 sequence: CSVVILEGDTQYF. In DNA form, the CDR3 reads TGCAGCGTTGTAATTCTCGAGGGGGATACGCAGTATTTT.

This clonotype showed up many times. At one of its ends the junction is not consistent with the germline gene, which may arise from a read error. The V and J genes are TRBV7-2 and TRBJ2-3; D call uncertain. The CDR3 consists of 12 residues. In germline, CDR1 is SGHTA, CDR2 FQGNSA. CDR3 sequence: CASSLGPDTQYF. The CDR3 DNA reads TGCGCCAGCAGCTTGGGTCCAGATACGCAGTATTTT.

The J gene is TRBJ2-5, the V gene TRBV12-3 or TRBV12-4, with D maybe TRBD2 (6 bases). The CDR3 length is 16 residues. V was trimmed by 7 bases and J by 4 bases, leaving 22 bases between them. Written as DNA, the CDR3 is TGTGCCAGCACCCGGGGTAGCGGAGGACGGGGAGAGACCCAGTACTTC. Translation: CASTRGSGGRGETQYF.

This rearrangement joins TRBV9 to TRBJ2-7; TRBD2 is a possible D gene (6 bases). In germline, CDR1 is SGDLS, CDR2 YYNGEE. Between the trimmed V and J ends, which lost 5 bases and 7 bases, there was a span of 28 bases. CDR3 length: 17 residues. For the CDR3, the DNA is TGTGCCAGCAGTCTTATCCAGCGGAGGGAGCCTGTCGGGGAGCAGTACTTC. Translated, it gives CASSLIQRREPVGEQYF.

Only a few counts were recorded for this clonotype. The CDR3 DNA sequence: TGTGCCAGCAGTCATCGGACTAGCGGAGACACAGATACGCAGTATTTT. It codes for CASSHRTSGDTDTQYF. J is TRBJ2-3 and V is TRBV6-1, with 10 bases matching TRBD2. Trimming cost V 5 bases and J 2 bases; bases outside gene matches: 7. Germline loops: CDR1 MNHNS, CDR2 SASEGT. This CDR3 contains 16 residues.

This CDR3 is CSARVVGGYTDTQYF. CDR3 DNA: TGCAGTGCTAGAGTGGTGGGGGGCTACACAGATACGCAGTATTTT. The V and J genes are TRBV20-1 and TRBJ2-3; D may correspond to TRBD1 or TRBD2 (6 bases each). The CDR3 loop spans 15 amino acids. CDR1 and CDR2 from the germline V gene are DFQATT and SNEGSKA (reference sequence). Trimming pared 1 base from V and 2 bases from J, leaving 13 bases between.

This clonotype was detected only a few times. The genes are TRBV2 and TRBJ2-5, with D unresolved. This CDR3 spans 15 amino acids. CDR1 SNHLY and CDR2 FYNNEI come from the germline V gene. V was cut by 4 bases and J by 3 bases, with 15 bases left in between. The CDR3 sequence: CASSATWPYEETQYF. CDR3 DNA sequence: TGTGCCAGCAGTGCAACCTGGCCTTATGAAGAGACCCAGTACTTC. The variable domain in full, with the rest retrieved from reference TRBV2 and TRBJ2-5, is EPEVTQTPSHQVTQMGQEVILRCVPISNHLYFYWYRQILGQKVEFLVSFYNNEISEKSEIFDDQFSVERPDGSNFTLKIRSTKLEDSAMYFCASSATWPYEETQYFGPGTRLLVL.

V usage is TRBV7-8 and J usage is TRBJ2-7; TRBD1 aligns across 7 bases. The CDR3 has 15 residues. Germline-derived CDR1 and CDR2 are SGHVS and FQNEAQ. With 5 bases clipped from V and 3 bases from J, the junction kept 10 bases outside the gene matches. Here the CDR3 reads CASSINSRDSYEQYF. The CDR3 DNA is TGTGCCAGCAGCATTAACTCCCGGGACAGCTACGAGCAGTACTTC. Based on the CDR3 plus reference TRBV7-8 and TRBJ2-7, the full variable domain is GAGVSQSPRYKVAKRGQDVALRCDPISGHVSLFWYQQALGQGPEFLTYFQNEAQLDKSGLPSDRFFAERPEGSVSTLKIQRTQQEDSAVYLCASSINSRDSYEQYFGPGTRLTVT.